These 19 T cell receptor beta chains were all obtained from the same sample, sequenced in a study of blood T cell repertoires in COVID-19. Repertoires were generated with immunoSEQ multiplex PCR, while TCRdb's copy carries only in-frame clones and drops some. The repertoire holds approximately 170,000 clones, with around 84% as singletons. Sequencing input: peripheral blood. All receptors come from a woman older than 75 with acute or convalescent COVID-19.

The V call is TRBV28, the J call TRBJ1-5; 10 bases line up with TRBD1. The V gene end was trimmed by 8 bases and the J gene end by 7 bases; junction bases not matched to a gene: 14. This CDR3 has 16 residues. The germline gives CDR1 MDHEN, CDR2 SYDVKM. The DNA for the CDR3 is TGTGCCAGCCGCGGGTACGGGACAGGGGAGGGCCAGCCCCAGCATTTT. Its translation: CASRGYGTGEGQPQHF.

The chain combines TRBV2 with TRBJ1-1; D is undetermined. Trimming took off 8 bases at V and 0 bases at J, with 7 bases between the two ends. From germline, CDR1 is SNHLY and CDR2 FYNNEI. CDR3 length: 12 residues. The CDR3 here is CASGRVNTEAFF. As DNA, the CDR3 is TGTGCCAGCGGGCGGGTGAACACTGAAGCTTTCTTT.

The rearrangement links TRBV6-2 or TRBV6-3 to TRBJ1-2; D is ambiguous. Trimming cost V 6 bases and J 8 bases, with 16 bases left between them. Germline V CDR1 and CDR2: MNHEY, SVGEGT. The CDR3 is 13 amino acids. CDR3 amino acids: CASSRGRVWGYTF. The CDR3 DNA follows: TGTGCCAGCAGCAGAGGCCGCGTCTGGGGCTACACCTTC.

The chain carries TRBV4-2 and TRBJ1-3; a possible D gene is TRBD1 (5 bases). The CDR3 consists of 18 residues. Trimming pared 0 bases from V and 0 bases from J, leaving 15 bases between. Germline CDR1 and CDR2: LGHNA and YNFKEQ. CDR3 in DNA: TGTGCCAGCAGCCAAGAGGGGGGGGTGTTCTCCTCTGGAAACACCATATATTTT. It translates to CASSQEGGVFSSGNTIYF.

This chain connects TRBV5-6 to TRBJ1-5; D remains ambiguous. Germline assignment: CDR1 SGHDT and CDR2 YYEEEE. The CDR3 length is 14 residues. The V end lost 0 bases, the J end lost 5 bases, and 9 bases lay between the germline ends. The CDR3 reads CASSLGQIDQPQHF. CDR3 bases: TGTGCCAGCAGCTTGGGACAAATTGATCAGCCCCAGCATTTT.

The chain's CDR3 is CAWKLARAQYF. CDR3 nucleotide sequence: TGTGCCTGGAAACTAGCTCGGGCGCAGTATTTT. V is TRBV30 and J is TRBJ2-3; D may be TRBD2 (6 bases). This CDR3 spans 11 amino acids. Germline values: CDR1 GTSNPN, CDR2 SVGIG (reference sequence). Trimming removed 4 bases from V and 10 bases from J, with 12 bases in between.

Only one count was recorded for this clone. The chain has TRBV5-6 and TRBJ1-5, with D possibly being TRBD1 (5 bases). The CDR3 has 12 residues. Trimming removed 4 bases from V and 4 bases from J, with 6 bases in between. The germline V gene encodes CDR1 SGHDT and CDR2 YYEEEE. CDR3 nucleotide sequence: TGTGCCAGCAGCGGACAAAATCAGCCCCAGCATTTT. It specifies CASSGQNQPQHF.

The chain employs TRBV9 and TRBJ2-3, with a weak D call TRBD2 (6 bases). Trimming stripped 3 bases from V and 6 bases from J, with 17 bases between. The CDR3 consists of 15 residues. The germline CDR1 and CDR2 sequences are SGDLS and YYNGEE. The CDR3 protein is CASSEGGYSGDTQYF. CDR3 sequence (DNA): TGTGCCAGCAGCGAGGGAGGATATTCGGGGGATACGCAGTATTTT.

CDR3 sequence: CASAPRLAGGRETQYF. The CDR3 bases are TGTGCCAGTGCCCCCAGACTAGCGGGGGGCAGGGAGACCCAGTACTTC. V gene TRBV19 combines with J gene TRBJ2-5; 13 bases are shared with TRBD2. The CDR3 spans 16 residues. In germline, CDR1 is LNHDA, CDR2 SQIVND (reference sequence). The V segment lost 8 bases and the J segment 5 bases; nucleotides outside the gene matches: 11.

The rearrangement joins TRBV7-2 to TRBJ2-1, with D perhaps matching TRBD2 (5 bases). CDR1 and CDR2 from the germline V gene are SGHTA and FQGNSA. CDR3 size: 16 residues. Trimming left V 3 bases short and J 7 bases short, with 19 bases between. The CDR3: CASSLRRLRTLNEQFF. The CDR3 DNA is TGTGCCAGCAGCTTGAGGAGGCTTAGAACTCTTAATGAGCAGTTCTTC.

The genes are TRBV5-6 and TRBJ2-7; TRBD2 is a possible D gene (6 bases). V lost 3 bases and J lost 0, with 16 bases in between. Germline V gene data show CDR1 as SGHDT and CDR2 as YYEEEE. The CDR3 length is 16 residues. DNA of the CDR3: TGTGCCAGCAGCTCGTTCAAGGCGGGGATCTCCTACGAGCAGTACTTC. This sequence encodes CASSSFKAGISYEQYF. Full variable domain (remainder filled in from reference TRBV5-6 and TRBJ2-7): DAGVTQSPTHLIKTRGQQVTLRCSPKSGHDTVSWYQQALGQGPQFIFQYYEEEERQRGNFPDRFSGHQFPNYSSELNVNALLLGDSALYLCASSSFKAGISYEQYFGPGTRLTVT.

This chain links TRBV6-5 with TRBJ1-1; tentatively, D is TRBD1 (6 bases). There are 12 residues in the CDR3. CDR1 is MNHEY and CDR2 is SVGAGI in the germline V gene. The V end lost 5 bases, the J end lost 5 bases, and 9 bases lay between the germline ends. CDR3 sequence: CASSTGWTEAFF. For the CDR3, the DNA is TGTGCCAGCAGTACAGGGTGGACTGAAGCTTTCTTT.

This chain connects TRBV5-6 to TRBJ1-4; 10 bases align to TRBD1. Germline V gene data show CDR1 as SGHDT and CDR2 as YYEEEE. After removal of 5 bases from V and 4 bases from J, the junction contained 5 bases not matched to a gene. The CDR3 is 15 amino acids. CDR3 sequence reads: CASSSGTGVNEKLFF. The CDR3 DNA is TGTGCCAGCAGTTCCGGGACAGGGGTTAATGAAAAACTGTTTTTT.

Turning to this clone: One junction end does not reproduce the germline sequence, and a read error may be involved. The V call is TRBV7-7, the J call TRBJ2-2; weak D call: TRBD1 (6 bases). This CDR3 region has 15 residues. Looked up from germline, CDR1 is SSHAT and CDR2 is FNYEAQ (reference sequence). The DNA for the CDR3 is TGTGCTAGCAGCTTGTCCGGGACACACGCCGGGGAGCTGTTTTTT. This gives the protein CASSLSGTHAGELFF.

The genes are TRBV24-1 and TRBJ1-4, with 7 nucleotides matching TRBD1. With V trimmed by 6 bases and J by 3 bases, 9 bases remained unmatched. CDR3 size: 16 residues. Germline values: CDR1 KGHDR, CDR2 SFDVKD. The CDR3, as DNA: TGTGCCACCAGTCCGAACGCCGACAGGGCTAATGAAAAACTGTTTTTT. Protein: CATSPNADRANEKLFF.

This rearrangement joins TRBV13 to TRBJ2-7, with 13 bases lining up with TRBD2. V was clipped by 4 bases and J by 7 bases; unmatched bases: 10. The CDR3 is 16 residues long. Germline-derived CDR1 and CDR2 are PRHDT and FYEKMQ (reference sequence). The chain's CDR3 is CASSSQPGLAGKEQYF. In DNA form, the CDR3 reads TGTGCCAGCAGCTCACAACCGGGACTAGCGGGGAAAGAGCAGTACTTC.

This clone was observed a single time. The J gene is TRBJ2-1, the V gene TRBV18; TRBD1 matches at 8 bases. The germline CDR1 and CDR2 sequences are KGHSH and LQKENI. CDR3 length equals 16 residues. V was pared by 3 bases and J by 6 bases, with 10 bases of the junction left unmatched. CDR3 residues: CASSPGTGGIVNEQFF. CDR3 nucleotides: TGTGCCAGCTCACCCGGTACAGGGGGGATCGTCAATGAGCAGTTCTTC.

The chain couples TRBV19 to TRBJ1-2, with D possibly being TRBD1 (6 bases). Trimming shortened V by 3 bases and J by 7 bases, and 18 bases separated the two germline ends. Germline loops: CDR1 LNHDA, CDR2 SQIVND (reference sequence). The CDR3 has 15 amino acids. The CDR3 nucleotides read TGTGCCAGTAGTATTAACTCGGGGACATTCGGTGGCTACACCTTC. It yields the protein CASSINSGTFGGYTF.

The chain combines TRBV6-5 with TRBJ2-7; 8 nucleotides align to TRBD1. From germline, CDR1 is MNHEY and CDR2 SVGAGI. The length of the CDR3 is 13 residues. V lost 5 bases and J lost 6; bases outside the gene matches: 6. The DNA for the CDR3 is TGTGCCAGCAGTATCGACAGGGGTCTCGAGCAGTACTTC. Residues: CASSIDRGLEQYF.